The 12 T cell receptor beta chains presented below share a single source sample, sequenced in a study of response to subunit inactivated influenza vaccine. Via MiXCR, TCRdb re-called the RT-PCR reads, giving one row per CDR3 protein. Of about 540,000 distinct CDR3 sequences detected, under 30% appear once; the ten largest clones hold roughly 2.8%. The sample also formed part of further work on T cells expressing NK-cell markers. Per that study: As the method of synthesis, 5'RACE template switching with UMIs yielded TCR beta cDNA.

The specimen comprised CD4+ T cells sorted from PBMCs, sampled 12 days after vaccination. The receptors come from a man between 50 and 59 years old who received an inactivated influenza vaccine.

J is TRBJ2-2 and V is TRBV21-1. TRBV21-1 is marked as a pseudogene. The CDR3 totals 15 residues. CDR3 sequence: CASSNTHVTTGELFF. The CDR3 nucleotides are TGTGCCAGCAGCAACACCCACGTCACCACCGGGGAGCTGTTTTTT.

This clonotype has more than one count but fewer than ten. The chain recombines TRBV27 with TRBJ1-1, with 7 positions matching TRBD1. Germline CDR1 reads MNHEY; CDR2 reads SMNVEV (reference sequence). There are 14 residues in the CDR3. Trimming at V came to 0 bases and at J to 5 bases, leaving 3 bases not matched to a gene. DNA of the CDR3: TGTGCCAGCAGTTTATCCGCCAGGGGGACTGAAGCTTTCTTT. It translates to CASSLSARGTEAFF.

The chain combines TRBV6-1 with TRBJ2-1; D not certain. V was cut by 5 bases and J by 10 bases, with 15 bases left in between. Germline assignment: CDR1 MNHNS and CDR2 SASEGT. The CDR3 spans 13 residues. The CDR3 loop reads CASSKGYGREQFF. The DNA for the CDR3 is TGTGCCAGCAGTAAAGGTTATGGAAGGGAGCAGTTCTTC.

The chain recombines TRBV28 with TRBJ2-5; D gene ambiguous. V lost 5 bases and J lost 1, with 11 bases in between. This CDR3 comprises 14 residues. Looked up from germline, CDR1 is MDHEN and CDR2 is SYDVKM. CDR3 sequence: CASSTNAGQETQYF. The CDR3 coding sequence is TGTGCCAGCAGTACTAACGCCGGCCAAGAGACCCAGTACTTC.

This chain joins TRBV11-2 and TRBJ2-5; no clear D. The germline V and J ends were trimmed by 3 bases and 1 base, with 6 bases remaining between them. Germline loops: CDR1 SGHAT, CDR2 FQNNGV. CDR3 length equals 13 residues. The CDR3 reads CASSLTVQETQYF. CDR3 DNA: TGTGCCAGCAGCTTGACGGTCCAAGAGACCCAGTACTTC. The full variable domain, in which reference TRBV11-2 and TRBJ2-5 provide the parts outside the CDR3, is EAGVAQSPRYKIIEKRQSVAFWCNPISGHATLYWYQQILGQGPKLLIQFQNNGVVDDSQLPKDRFSAERLKGVDSTLKIQPAKLEDSAVYLCASSLTVQETQYFGPGTRLLVL.

This chain uses TRBV7-2 with TRBJ1-5; D not resolved. Looked up from germline, CDR1 is SGHTA and CDR2 is FQGNSA. Trimming shortened V by 1 base and J by 7 bases, and 14 bases separated the two germline ends. The CDR3 runs 15 residues. As DNA, the CDR3 is TGTGCCAGCAGCTTAGGCCATCCTAACGGGCAGCCCCAGCATTTT. As protein: CASSLGHPNGQPQHF.

The chain links TRBV5-1 to TRBJ2-3, with TRBD1 matching over 8 bases. This CDR3 contains 16 residues. In germline, CDR1 is SGHRS, CDR2 YFSETQ. The V segment lost 1 base and the J segment 3 bases; nucleotides outside the gene matches: 7. The CDR3 here is CASSLTGQAATDTQYF. DNA for the CDR3: TGCGCCAGCAGCTTGACGGGACAGGCGGCAACAGATACGCAGTATTTT.

The chain is built from TRBV6-1 and TRBJ2-2; 8 nucleotides align to TRBD1. The CDR3 runs to 15 residues. The V gene end was trimmed by 6 bases and the J gene end by 2 bases; junction bases not matched to a gene: 5. The V gene's germline CDR1 is MNHNS and CDR2 SASEGT. The CDR3 region has the DNA TGTGCCAGCAGCACCACAGGGGGTAACACCGGGGAGCTGTTTTTT. It specifies CASSTTGGNTGELFF.

The rearrangement joins TRBV20-1 to TRBJ1-2; D remains ambiguous. Germline V gene sequence: CDR1 DFQATT, CDR2 SNEGSKA (reference sequence). Trimming took 3 bases from V and 5 from J, leaving 13 bases between them. This CDR3 region has 13 residues. Written as DNA, the CDR3 is TGCAGTGCTAGTCCCTCCGGAAGTTATGGCTACACCTTC. Translating it yields CSASPSGSYGYTF.

The chain links TRBV24-1 to TRBJ2-3, with D perhaps matching TRBD1 or TRBD2 (6 bases each). CDR3 size: 14 residues. The germline V and J ends were trimmed by 9 bases and 1 base, with 13 bases remaining between them. Germline-derived CDR1 and CDR2 are KGHDR and SFDVKD. The CDR3 is CATGGPGGTDTQYF. The CDR3 DNA follows: TGTGCCACCGGGGGGCCGGGGGGCACAGATACGCAGTATTTT.

The rearrangement joins TRBV5-5 to TRBJ2-1, with D hard to call. Looked up from germline, CDR1 is SGHKS and CDR2 is YYEKEE (reference sequence). The germline V and J ends were trimmed by 0 bases and 5 bases, with 15 bases remaining between them. The CDR3 has 16 residues. CDR3 residues: CASSLADGLRNNEQFF. The CDR3 bases are TGTGCCAGCAGCTTGGCCGATGGATTGCGCAACAATGAGCAGTTCTTC.

The rearrangement joins TRBV20-1 to TRBJ2-1; 13 bases are a match to TRBD2. The J segment lost 3 bases and the V segment lost 6 bases, leaving 17 bases of the junction unmatched. CDR3 length equals 19 residues. The V gene's germline CDR1 is DFQATT and CDR2 SNEGSKA (reference sequence). The CDR3 is CSARLPRGLAGIGYNEQFF. The CDR3 region has the DNA TGCAGTGCAAGGCTCCCTCGGGGACTAGCGGGAATAGGCTACAATGAGCAGTTCTTC.